These T cell receptor beta chains were read from a single sample in a study of T cell repertoires in cytomegalovirus infection. Each CDR3 protein is one row after TCRdb ran MiXCR on the reads. The data show about 830,000 distinct CDR3 sequences, 30% to 35% seen once. No antigen has been identified for these receptors. The sample in question was cultured CD8+ T cells from PBMCs, obtained from culture after CMV antigen stimulation. These receptors originate from a human donor in good health (CMV status not recorded). Some clones in this sample may be carry-over from other donors' samples. Both conserved end residues are part of each CDR3. The D gene is left open where the match is weak. Only some rows state a clone size, as once, few, many or a class for expanded clones.

d_gene: NA; v_gene: TRBV14; j_gene: TRBJ1-2; abundance: few; CDR3nt: TGTGCCAGCAGCCAGCCGACAGTACGTCGCTATGGCTACACCTTC; CDR3aa: CASSQPTVRRYGYTF
d_gene: TRBD2; v_gene: TRBV12-5; j_gene: TRBJ2-2; abundance: NA; CDR3nt: TGTGCTAGTGGTTTGGGGACTAGCGGTACCGGGGAGCTGTTTTTT; CDR3aa: CASGLGTSGTGELFF
d_gene: NA; v_gene: TRBV5-4; j_gene: TRBJ1-2; abundance: few; CDR3nt: TGTGCCAGCAGCTTGGCGGCAGGACCTGGCTACACCTTC; CDR3aa: CASSLAAGPGYTF
d_gene: TRBD1; v_gene: TRBV19; j_gene: TRBJ2-1; abundance: NA; CDR3nt: TGTGCCAGTAGCTCGGGACAGGGCTATTCTATTTACAATGAGCAGTTCTTC; CDR3aa: CASSSGQGYSIYNEQFF
d_gene: NA; v_gene: TRBV7-9; j_gene: TRBJ2-1; abundance: many; CDR3nt: TGTGCCAGCAGTTATGATTTCAGCTCCTACAATGAGCAGTTCTTC; CDR3aa: CASSYDFSSYNEQFF
d_gene: TRBD1; v_gene: TRBV11-2; j_gene: TRBJ1-1; abundance: NA; CDR3nt: TGTGCCAGCAACTCCCCGACAGGGGGAATCACTGAAGCTTTCTTT; CDR3aa: CASNSPTGGITEAFF
d_gene: TRBD1; v_gene: TRBV6-5; j_gene: TRBJ2-3; abundance: few; CDR3nt: TGTGCCAGCAGGGCGGGACAGGGGCGCACAGATACGCAGTATTTT; CDR3aa: CASRAGQGRTDTQYF
d_gene: TRBD2; v_gene: TRBV10-2; j_gene: TRBJ2-5; abundance: NA; CDR3nt: TGCGCCAGCAGTGCCTACCTACTAGCGTCTGAGGAGACCCAGTACTTC; CDR3aa: CASSAYLLASEETQYF
d_gene: NA; v_gene: TRBV12-5; j_gene: TRBJ1-1; abundance: NA; CDR3nt: TGTGCTAGTGGTTTGGGGGCAGGAGTGAACACTGAAGCTTTCTTT; CDR3aa: CASGLGAGVNTEAFF
d_gene: TRBD2; v_gene: TRBV7-3; j_gene: TRBJ2-1; abundance: many; CDR3nt: TGTGCCAGCAGCTTCTTAGCGGGGGAGGTCTACAATGAGCAGTTCTTC; CDR3aa: CASSFLAGEVYNEQFF